This TCR beta chain derives from a study of cytomegalovirus exposure and HLA in healthy donors. Study-wide points: Later on, an analysis tied 15,000 to 20,000 TCR beta sequences to HLA alleles at 0.05 false discovery rate.

With respect to this clone: What it binds is unknown.

CDR1 and CDR2 from the germline V gene are KGHSH and LQKENI. The CDR3 extends over 14 amino acids. Trimming removed 5 bases at V and 4 bases at J, with 9 bases between. PCR was performed using 60 Vbeta and 13 Jbeta primers. TCRdb keeps only in-frame clones here, not all; method: immunoSEQ multiplex PCR. This sample has some 88,000 clones, with roughly 63% found just once. The receptor was derived from a woman aged 25 to 39 in good health and CMV-seronegative. J is TRBJ1-6 and V is TRBV18; weak D call: TRBD1 (5 bases). Sequenced material: PBMCs. CDR3 sequence reads: CASSGGGYNSPLHF. DNA for the CDR3: TGTGCCAGCTCAGGGGGAGGGTATAATTCACCCCTCCACTTT. The entire variable domain, with the rest obtained from reference TRBV18 and TRBJ1-6, is as follows: NAGVMQNPRHLVRRRGQEARLRCSPMKGHSHVYWYRQLPEEGLKFMVYLQKENIIDESGMPKERFSAEFPKEGPSILRIQQVVRGDSAAYFCASSGGGYNSPLHFGNGTRLTVT.